A single sample gave rise to the 28 T cell receptor beta chains below, sequenced in a study of T cell repertoires in cytomegalovirus infection. Their recognized antigens are unknown. TCRdb re-called the reads through MiXCR, storing one row per CDR3 protein. The profile covers 110,000 to 150,000 distinct CDR3 sequences, with 30% to 40% appearing a single time and roughly 51% taken by the ten largest. Material: CD8+ T cells from cultured PBMCs, obtained from culture after CMV antigen stimulation. Every receptor here comes from a human donor in good health (CMV status not recorded). Some clones in this sample may be carry-over from other donors' samples.

The V call is TRBV10-3, the J call TRBJ2-2; perhaps TRBD2 as D (5 bases). This CDR3 is built from 17 residues. The V gene's germline CDR1 is ENHRY and CDR2 SYGVKD. V dropped 6 bases and J dropped 0 bases, with 17 bases sitting between them. The CDR3 sequence is CAIRDLRERANTGELFF. DNA of the CDR3: TGTGCCATCAGGGACTTACGGGAACGAGCGAACACCGGGGAGCTGTTTTTT.

CDR3 sequence: CASSPQTGRTEAFF. For the CDR3, the DNA is TGTGCCAGCAGCCCGCAGACAGGGAGGACTGAAGCTTTCTTT. V is TRBV7-9 and J is TRBJ1-1, with 7 bases fitting TRBD1. J gave up 5 bases and V 5 bases, and 8 bases lay outside the gene matches. Germline CDR1 is SEHNR and CDR2 is FQNEAQ (reference sequence). The CDR3 extends over 14 amino acids.

The chain carries TRBV2 and TRBJ2-2, with D tentatively TRBD1 (6 bases). Germline V gene lookup returns CDR1 SNHLY and CDR2 FYNNEI. CDR3 length equals 13 residues. Trimming cost V 6 bases and J 4 bases, with 9 bases left between them. CDR3 region: CASRGGLTGELFF. The CDR3 DNA reads as TGTGCCAGCAGAGGGGGTCTCACCGGGGAGCTGTTTTTT.

This clonotype showed up many times. V usage is TRBV19 and J usage is TRBJ1-4; the D is unclear. This CDR3 is built from 15 residues. CDR1 and CDR2 (germline): LNHDA, SQIVND (reference sequence). Trimming removed 3 bases at V and 0 bases at J, with 8 bases between. The CDR3 here is CASSMGTATNEKLFF. DNA for the CDR3: TGTGCCAGTAGTATGGGCACAGCAACTAATGAAAAACTGTTTTTT.

The CDR3 DNA sequence: TGTGCCAGCAGCTTAGGGGCAGGGAATAACGAGCAGTACTTC. As protein: CASSLGAGNNEQYF. The genes are TRBV7-9 and TRBJ2-7, with D tentatively TRBD1 (5 bases). Germline values: CDR1 SEHNR, CDR2 FQNEAQ (reference sequence). This CDR3 spans 14 amino acids. V lost 1 base and J 5 bases, leaving 12 bases between the germline ends.

This clonotype has more than one count but fewer than ten. The rearrangement joins TRBV27 to TRBJ1-1, with D unclear. Germline V lookup: CDR1 MNHEY, CDR2 SMNVEV (reference sequence). The V and J ends lost 6 bases and 0 bases respectively, with 8 bases between them. CDR3 size: 13 residues. Written as DNA, the CDR3 is TGTGCCAGCAGAGAGATTCTGAACACTGAAGCTTTCTTT. Encoded protein: CASREILNTEAFF.

The J gene is TRBJ2-1, the V gene TRBV19; D uncertain. The V and J ends lost 1 base and 7 bases respectively, with 8 bases between them. Germline V gene sequence: CDR1 LNHDA, CDR2 SQIVND (reference sequence). There are 13 residues in the CDR3. The CDR3 DNA reads as TGTGCCAGTAGTATAGGACTTTCAAATGAGCAGTTCTTC. This translates into CASSIGLSNEQFF.

The chain recombines TRBV19 with TRBJ2-1; a possible D gene is TRBD1 (6 bases). With 2 bases removed from V and 3 bases from J, the gap between germline ends came to 11 bases. This CDR3 is built from 15 residues. Germline V gene sequence: CDR1 LNHDA, CDR2 SQIVND (reference sequence). This chain's CDR3 is CASSISGDNYNEQFF. CDR3 in DNA: TGTGCCAGTAGTATATCAGGGGACAACTACAATGAGCAGTTCTTC.

The chain uses TRBV5-1 and TRBJ2-5; either TRBD1 or TRBD2 may supply D (6 bases each). CDR1 and CDR2 from the germline V gene are SGHRS and YFSETQ. The CDR3 has 16 residues. The V end lost 4 bases, the J end lost 4 bases, and 20 bases lay between the germline ends. Here the CDR3 DNA reads TGCGCCAGCAGCCCGGAGGGGGTAGCGTGGGGAGAGACCCAGTACTTC. Translation: CASSPEGVAWGETQYF.

This clonotype has more than one count but fewer than ten. Written as DNA, the CDR3 is TGCAGTGCTAGCCTACGGACAGGCCCCTATGGCTACACCTTC. This encodes CSASLRTGPYGYTF. This rearrangement joins TRBV20-1 to TRBJ1-2; 7 nucleotides match TRBD1. CDR1 and CDR2 from the germline V gene are DFQATT and SNEGSKA (reference sequence). V shed 3 bases and J 4 bases; nucleotides not matched to a gene: 8. CDR3 length: 14 residues.

CDR3 protein: CASSQGEGSSPLHF. The CDR3 DNA follows: TGCGCCAGCAGCCAAGGGGAGGGCAGTTCACCCCTCCACTTT. This chain uses TRBV4-1 with TRBJ1-6; D gene ambiguous. The CDR3 sequence is 14 residues long. Germline V gene lookup returns CDR1 MGHRA and CDR2 YSYEKL. V dropped 1 base and J dropped 9 bases, with 10 bases sitting between them.

This clonotype has more than one count but fewer than ten. The rearrangement uses TRBV6-2 or TRBV6-3 and TRBJ1-6, with D unresolved. CDR1 MNHEY and CDR2 SVGEGT come from the germline V gene. Trimming cost V 0 bases and J 7 bases, with 10 bases left between them. This CDR3 spans 15 amino acids. CDR3: CASSYSKRANSPLHF. DNA for the CDR3: TGTGCCAGCAGTTACTCGAAGAGGGCGAATTCACCCCTCCACTTT.

The table lists this clonotype with many counts. The chain links TRBV12-3 or TRBV12-4 to TRBJ1-2; tentatively, D is TRBD1 (5 bases). The CDR3 consists of 14 residues. With 8 bases removed from V and 2 bases from J, the gap between germline ends came to 15 bases. In nucleotides, the CDR3 is TGTGCCAGCTCGCGGGGCGCGGGGAACTATGGCTACACCTTC. It specifies CASSRGAGNYGYTF.

This clonotype has just a few counts. CDR3 in DNA: TGCAGTGCTAGAGAAGCTAGCGGGGGGGCGGCCAAAAACATTCAGTACTTC. Protein product: CSAREASGGAAKNIQYF. The chain carries TRBV20-1 and TRBJ2-4; 12 nucleotides line up with TRBD2. The CDR3 loop spans 17 amino acids. V lost 0 bases to trimming and J lost 1 base; unmatched junction nucleotides: 4. Germline CDR1 and CDR2: DFQATT and SNEGSKA (reference sequence).

The chain combines TRBV11-3 with TRBJ2-1; TRBD1 aligns across 10 bases. The trim removed 5 bases at V and 7 bases at J, leaving 8 bases unmatched. From germline, CDR1 is SGHNT and CDR2 YENEEA. This CDR3 contains 15 residues. The CDR3 DNA is TGTGCCAGCAGCCAAGGGACAGGGGTGAAGAATGAGCAGTTCTTC. It encodes CASSQGTGVKNEQFF.

This clonotype has just a few counts. This sequence joins TRBV6-1 and TRBJ1-6; D not resolved. The germline CDR1 and CDR2 sequences are MNHNS and SASEGT. CDR3 length: 17 residues. Trimming cost V 1 base and J 0 bases, with 10 bases left between them. The CDR3 nucleotides read TGTGCCAGCAGTGAAGAGGGCAAGAGCTCCTATAATTCACCCCTCCACTTT. This encodes CASSEEGKSSYNSPLHF.

This clonotype was seen repeatedly, ten times or more. The rearrangement joins TRBV10-3 to TRBJ1-3; 7 bases align to TRBD1. CDR1 is ENHRY and CDR2 is SYGVKD in the germline V gene. The CDR3 consists of 14 residues. Trimming at V came to 8 bases and at J to 6 bases, leaving 10 bases not matched to a gene. CDR3 loop: CAIGLPGQLNTIYF. The CDR3 DNA reads TGTGCCATCGGCCTACCGGGACAGCTAAACACCATATATTTT.

CDR3 in DNA: TGCAGTGCTAGTAACTCTAGCGGTCTAGCCAAAAACATTCAGTACTTC. It yields the protein CSASNSSGLAKNIQYF. The gene calls are TRBV20-1 and TRBJ2-4; 7 bases agree with TRBD2. Germline assignment: CDR1 DFQATT and CDR2 SNEGSKA (reference sequence). V was clipped by 3 bases and J by 0 bases; unmatched bases: 8. This CDR3 region has 16 residues.

This clonotype showed up many times. The chain joins TRBV7-8 to TRBJ2-7; D may match TRBD1 or TRBD2 (5 bases each). This CDR3 is 14 amino acids long. Germline CDR1 SGHVS, CDR2 FQNEAQ. With 8 bases removed from V and 3 bases from J, the gap between germline ends came to 17 bases. CDR3 sequence: CASLTGPTHYEQYF. The CDR3 DNA follows: TGTGCCAGCTTAACGGGACCTACCCACTACGAGCAGTACTTC.

The chain has TRBV19 and TRBJ1-1; a possible D gene is TRBD1 (5 bases). Germline V gene sequence: CDR1 LNHDA, CDR2 SQIVND (reference sequence). This CDR3 spans 14 amino acids. The germline V and J ends were trimmed by 7 bases and 5 bases, with 17 bases remaining between them. Here the CDR3 DNA reads TGTGCCAGTACCTTAATTGGGGCAGTGACTGAAGCTTTCTTT. It codes for CASTLIGAVTEAFF.

The chain combines TRBV4-1 with TRBJ2-7; either TRBD1 or TRBD2 may supply D (5 bases each). The CDR3 spans 16 residues. V shed 0 bases and J shed 0 bases, with 12 bases lying between them. The germline V gene has CDR1 MGHRA and CDR2 YSYEKL. CDR3 loop: CASSQDEGWSSYEQYF. The CDR3, as DNA: TGCGCCAGCAGCCAAGATGAGGGGTGGAGCTCCTACGAGCAGTACTTC.

A few counts support this clonotype. The gene calls are TRBV7-9 and TRBJ2-5; D remains unclear. The V end was cut by 8 bases, the J end by 2 bases, with 9 bases between. The CDR3 consists of 12 residues. In germline, CDR1 is SEHNR, CDR2 FQNEAQ (reference sequence). The CDR3 is CASRRGQETQYF. CDR3 coding DNA: TGTGCCAGCCGGCGAGGACAAGAGACCCAGTACTTC.

This chain links TRBV29-1 with TRBJ2-7; D gene uncertain. CDR1 and CDR2 (germline): SQVTM, ANQGSEA. The CDR3 is made up of 11 amino acids. Trimming removed 4 bases at V and 2 bases at J, with 6 bases between. CDR3: CSVGSPYEQYF. The CDR3 DNA is TGCAGCGTTGGGTCCCCCTACGAGCAGTACTTC.

V is TRBV13 and J is TRBJ2-1, with 9 bases identical to TRBD1. The CDR3 is 15 residues long. V lost 3 bases to trimming and J lost 6 bases; unmatched junction nucleotides: 6. Per germline, CDR1 PRHDT and CDR2 FYEKMQ (reference sequence). DNA for the CDR3: TGTGCCAGCAGCTTCCCCGGGACAGGGATCAATGAGCAGTTCTTC. Protein sequence: CASSFPGTGINEQFF.

This clonotype came up many times. The CDR3 spells CASSLQGSEKLFF. The CDR3 nucleotides are TGTGCCAGCAGTTTACAGGGATCGGAAAAACTGTTTTTT. The rearrangement joins TRBV27 to TRBJ1-4, with D possibly being TRBD1 (5 bases). Deletions cut 2 bases from V and 8 bases from J, with 9 bases between. Per the germline V gene, CDR1 is MNHEY and CDR2 is SMNVEV (reference sequence). This CDR3 has 13 amino acids.

This clonotype was picked up many times. The chain links TRBV7-6 to TRBJ2-7; 9 bases fit TRBD1. The J segment lost 2 bases and the V segment lost 2 bases, leaving 7 bases of the junction unmatched. Per germline, CDR1 SGHVS and CDR2 FNYEAQ. CDR3 length equals 16 residues. CDR3 DNA: TGTGCCAGCAGCTTACACCGGGACAGGGTCCCCTACGAGCAGTACTTC. This gives the protein CASSLHRDRVPYEQYF.

There are a few counts of this clonotype. This chain joins TRBV2 and TRBJ1-1, with D tentatively TRBD1 (5 bases). The CDR3 is 12 amino acids. Trimming took off 8 bases at V and 7 bases at J, with 14 bases between the two ends. Germline V gene sequence: CDR1 SNHLY, CDR2 FYNNEI. The CDR3 sequence is CASVGVQGEAFF. CDR3 bases: TGTGCCAGCGTGGGGGTTCAGGGTGAAGCTTTCTTT.

The table lists this clonotype with many counts. This chain connects TRBV24-1 to TRBJ2-1; 7 bases are a match to TRBD2. Germline values: CDR1 KGHDR, CDR2 SFDVKD. The CDR3 spans 11 residues. Trimming cost V 4 bases and J 10 bases; bases outside gene matches: 0. CDR3 nucleotides: TGTGCCACCAGTGAGCGGGGGGAGCAGTTCTTC. As protein: CATSERGEQFF.